The 11 T cell receptor beta chains below all came from one sample that was sequenced in a study of cytomegalovirus exposure and HLA in healthy donors. PCR used 60 Vbeta primers and 13 Jbeta primers. TCRdb's copy holds only in-frame clones and misses some; the assay was immunoSEQ multiplex PCR. The repertoire table contains around 140,000 clones. The sample taken for sequencing was PBMCs. Receptor source: a man younger than 35 in good health and CMV-seronegative.

J is TRBJ2-7 and V is TRBV7-2; D is possibly TRBD2 (6 bases). Germline assignment: CDR1 SGHTA and CDR2 FQGNSA. Trimming cost V 1 base and J 3 bases, with 16 bases left between them. This CDR3 region has 16 residues. CDR3 amino acids: CASSLGVGGSYYEQYF. The CDR3 region has the DNA TGTGCCAGCAGCTTAGGTGTTGGAGGGAGTTACTACGAGCAGTACTTC.

The chain carries TRBV6-5 and TRBJ2-7; 8 bases align to TRBD2. J lost 1 base, V lost 0 bases, and 2 bases had no gene match. The germline CDR1 and CDR2 sequences are MNHEY and SVGAGI. The CDR3 runs to 15 residues. DNA for the CDR3: TGTGCCAGCAGTTACTCCGGGACTAGTTCCTACGAGCAGTACTTC. Encoded protein: CASSYSGTSSYEQYF.

The chain carries TRBV21-1 and TRBJ1-2; TRBD1 is taken as the D call from the table, unchecked against the DNA. TRBV21-1 is shown as a pseudogene. The CDR3 runs to 17 residues. Here the CDR3 reads CASSKAPDRVANYGYTF. In nucleotides, the CDR3 is TGTGCCAGCAGCAAAGCTCCAGACAGGGTAGCTAACTATGGCTACACCTTC.

Here the CDR3 reads CASSSLLRETQYF. CDR3 sequence (DNA): TGCGCCAGCAGCAGCCTGCTTCGTGAGACCCAGTACTTC. This rearrangement joins TRBV4-3 to TRBJ2-5; no definite D call. This CDR3 contains 13 residues. In germline, CDR1 is LGHNA, CDR2 YSLEER. Deletions cut 5 bases from V and 5 bases from J, with 12 bases between.

The CDR3 nucleotides are TGTGCCAGTAGTACCCTCTCCGCGGGAGCTGGTGAGCAGTTCTTC. Amino acid sequence: CASSTLSAGAGEQFF. This chain uses TRBV19 with TRBJ2-1; 7 bases map to TRBD2. The CDR3 runs to 15 residues. CDR1 and CDR2 from the germline V gene are LNHDA and SQIVND (reference sequence). J was trimmed by 9 bases and V by 4 bases; bases with no gene match: 12.

The J gene is TRBJ1-1, the V gene TRBV28; weak D call: TRBD1 (5 bases). Trimming removed 7 bases at V and 1 base at J, with 13 bases between. Per the germline V gene, CDR1 is MDHEN and CDR2 is SYDVKM. The CDR3 extends over 14 amino acids. The CDR3 sequence is CASTSGLPNTEAFF. In DNA form, the CDR3 reads TGTGCCAGCACATCGGGACTTCCGAACACTGAAGCTTTCTTT.

The CDR3, as DNA: TGCGCCAGCAGCCAAGATTTCAGGGGTTACACTGAAGCTTTCTTT. It is translated as CASSQDFRGYTEAFF. The genes are TRBV4-3 and TRBJ1-1; D might be TRBD1 (6 bases). CDR3 size: 15 residues. Germline values: CDR1 LGHNA, CDR2 YSLEER. Between the trimmed V and J ends, which lost 0 bases and 3 bases, there was a span of 11 bases.

The chain carries TRBV13 and TRBJ2-7; D might be TRBD1 (5 bases). CDR3 length: 12 residues. Germline lookup yields CDR1 PRHDT and CDR2 FYEKMQ (reference sequence). V was pared by 5 bases and J by 6 bases, with 11 bases between. The CDR3 loop is CASSLDNSEQYF. CDR3 nucleotide sequence: TGTGCCAGCAGCCTGGACAATTCCGAGCAGTACTTC.

DNA for the CDR3: TGTGCCAGCAGCTTACTCGCCTCCTACGAGCAGTACTTC. This gives the protein CASSLLASYEQYF. The chain employs TRBV7-9 and TRBJ2-5, with unresolved D. Matching the DNA end better, TRBJ2-7 makes the J call doubtful. Germline V gives CDR1 SEHNR, CDR2 FQNEAQ (reference sequence). The CDR3 extends over 13 amino acids.

The rearrangement uses TRBV25-1 and TRBJ1-3; 7 nucleotides agree with TRBD1. Per germline, CDR1 MGHDK and CDR2 SYGVNS. J lost 0 bases, V lost 5 bases, and 4 bases had no gene match. The CDR3 is 15 residues long. CDR3 sequence (DNA): TGTGCCAGCAGTACAGGGGATTACTCTGGAAACACCATATATTTT. The encoded protein is CASSTGDYSGNTIYF.

With regard to this clone: A junction boundary mismatches the germline segment, possibly from a read error. The chain is built from TRBV28 and TRBJ1-1; D gene uncertain. Looked up from germline, CDR1 is MDHEN and CDR2 is SYDVKM. CDR3 length: 14 residues. In DNA form, the CDR3 reads TGTGCCAGCCTAATACCTGCCGCGAACGCTGAAGCTTTCTTT. Encoded protein: CASLIPAANAEAFF.